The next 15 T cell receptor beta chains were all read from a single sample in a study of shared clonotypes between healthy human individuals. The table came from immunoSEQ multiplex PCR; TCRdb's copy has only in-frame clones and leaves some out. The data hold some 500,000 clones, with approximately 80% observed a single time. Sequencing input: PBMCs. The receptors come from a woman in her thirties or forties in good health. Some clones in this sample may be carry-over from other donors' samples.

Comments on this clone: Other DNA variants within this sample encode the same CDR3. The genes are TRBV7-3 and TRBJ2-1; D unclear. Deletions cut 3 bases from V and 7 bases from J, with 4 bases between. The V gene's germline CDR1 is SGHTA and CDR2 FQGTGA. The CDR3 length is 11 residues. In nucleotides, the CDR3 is TGTGCCAGCAGCTTGGGGAATGAGCAGTTCTTC. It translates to CASSLGNEQFF.

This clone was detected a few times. CDR3 nucleotide sequence: TGTGCCAGCAGTGAAGCGCTCCGACAGGGGTTACGGTTCTTC. This encodes CASSEALRQGLRFF. V is TRBV2 and J is TRBJ2-1, with 8 positions matching TRBD1. The CDR3 spans 14 residues. With V trimmed by 0 bases and J by 15 bases, 10 bases remained unmatched. Germline assignment: CDR1 SNHLY and CDR2 FYNNEI.

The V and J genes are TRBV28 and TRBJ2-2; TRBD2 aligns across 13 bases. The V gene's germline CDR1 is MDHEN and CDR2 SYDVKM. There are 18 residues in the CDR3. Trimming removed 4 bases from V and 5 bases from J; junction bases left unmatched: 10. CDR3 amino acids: CASSSLGTSGTPTGELFF. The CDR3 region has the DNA TGTGCCAGCAGTTCGCTTGGGACTAGCGGGACCCCAACCGGGGAGCTGTTTTTT.

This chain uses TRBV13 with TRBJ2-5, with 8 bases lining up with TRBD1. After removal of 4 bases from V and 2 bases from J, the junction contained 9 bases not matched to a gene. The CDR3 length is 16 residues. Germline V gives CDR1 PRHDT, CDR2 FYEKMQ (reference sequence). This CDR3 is CASSSPGQGGQETQYF. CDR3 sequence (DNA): TGTGCCAGCAGCTCCCCCGGACAGGGTGGGCAAGAGACCCAGTACTTC.

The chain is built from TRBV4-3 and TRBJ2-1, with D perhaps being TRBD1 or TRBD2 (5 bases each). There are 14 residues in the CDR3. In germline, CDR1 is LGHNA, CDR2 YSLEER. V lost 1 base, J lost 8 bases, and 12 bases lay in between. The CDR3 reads CASSQASGRYEQFF. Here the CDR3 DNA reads TGCGCCAGCAGCCAAGCCTCGGGGCGCTATGAGCAGTTCTTC.

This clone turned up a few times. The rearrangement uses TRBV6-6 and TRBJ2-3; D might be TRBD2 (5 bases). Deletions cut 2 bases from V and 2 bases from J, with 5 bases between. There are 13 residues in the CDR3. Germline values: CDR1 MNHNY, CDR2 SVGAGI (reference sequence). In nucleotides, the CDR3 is TGTGCCAGCAGTTACCGGGACACAGATACGCAGTATTTT. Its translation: CASSYRDTDTQYF.

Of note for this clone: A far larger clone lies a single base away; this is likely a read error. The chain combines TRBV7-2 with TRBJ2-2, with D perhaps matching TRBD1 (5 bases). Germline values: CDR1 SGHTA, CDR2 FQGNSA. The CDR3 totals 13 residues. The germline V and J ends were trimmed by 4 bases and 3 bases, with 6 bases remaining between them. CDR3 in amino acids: CASSSTDTGELFF. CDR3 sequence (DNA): TGTGCCAGCAGCTCGACAGACACCGGGGAGCTGTTTTTT.

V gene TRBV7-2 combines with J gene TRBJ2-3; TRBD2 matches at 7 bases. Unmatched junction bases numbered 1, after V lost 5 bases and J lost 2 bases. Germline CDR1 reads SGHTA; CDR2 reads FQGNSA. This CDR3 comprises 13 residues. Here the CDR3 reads CASSRDYTDTQYF. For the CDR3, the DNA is TGTGCCAGCAGCCGGGACTACACAGATACGCAGTATTTT.

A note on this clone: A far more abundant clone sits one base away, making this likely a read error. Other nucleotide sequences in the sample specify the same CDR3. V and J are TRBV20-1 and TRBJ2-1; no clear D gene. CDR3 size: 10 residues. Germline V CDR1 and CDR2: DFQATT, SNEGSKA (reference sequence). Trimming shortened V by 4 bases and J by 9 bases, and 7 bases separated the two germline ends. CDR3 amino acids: CSATNAEQFF. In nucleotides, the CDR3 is TGCAGTGCTACGAATGCTGAGCAGTTCTTC.

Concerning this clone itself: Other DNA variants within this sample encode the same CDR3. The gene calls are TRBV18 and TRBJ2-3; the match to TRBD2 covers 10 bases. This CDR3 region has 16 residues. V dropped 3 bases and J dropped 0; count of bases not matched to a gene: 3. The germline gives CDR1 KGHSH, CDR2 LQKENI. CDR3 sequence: CASSPRTSGSTDTQYF. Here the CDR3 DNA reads TGTGCCAGCTCACCGCGGACTAGCGGAAGCACAGATACGCAGTATTTT.

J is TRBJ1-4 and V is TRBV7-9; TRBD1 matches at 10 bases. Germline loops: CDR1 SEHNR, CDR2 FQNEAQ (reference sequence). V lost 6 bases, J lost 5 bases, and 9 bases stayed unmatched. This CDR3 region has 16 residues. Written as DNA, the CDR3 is TGTGCCAGCAGGTCACCCGGGACAGGGGTGAATGAAAAACTGTTTTTT. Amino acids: CASRSPGTGVNEKLFF.

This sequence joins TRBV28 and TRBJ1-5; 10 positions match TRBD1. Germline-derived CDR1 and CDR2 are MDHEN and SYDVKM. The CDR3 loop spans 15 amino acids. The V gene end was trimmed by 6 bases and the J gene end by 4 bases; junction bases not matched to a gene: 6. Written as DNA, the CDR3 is TGTGCCAGCAGGGGACAGGGGCCCACAAATCAGCCCCAGCATTTT. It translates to CASRGQGPTNQPQHF. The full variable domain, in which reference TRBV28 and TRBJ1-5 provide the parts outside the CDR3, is DVKVTQSSRYLVKRTGEKVFLECVQDMDHENMFWYRQDPGLGLRLIYFSYDVKMKEKGDIPEGYSVSREKKERFSLILESASTNQTSMYLCASRGQGPTNQPQHFGDGTRLSIL.

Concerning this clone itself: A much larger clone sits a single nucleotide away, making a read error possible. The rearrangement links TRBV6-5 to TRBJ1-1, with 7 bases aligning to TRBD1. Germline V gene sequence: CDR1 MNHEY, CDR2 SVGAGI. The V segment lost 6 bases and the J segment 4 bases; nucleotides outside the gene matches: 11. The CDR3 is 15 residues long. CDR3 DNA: TGTGCCAGCAGACCCCCAGGGGGGATGAGCACTGAAGCTTTCTTT. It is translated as CASRPPGGMSTEAFF.

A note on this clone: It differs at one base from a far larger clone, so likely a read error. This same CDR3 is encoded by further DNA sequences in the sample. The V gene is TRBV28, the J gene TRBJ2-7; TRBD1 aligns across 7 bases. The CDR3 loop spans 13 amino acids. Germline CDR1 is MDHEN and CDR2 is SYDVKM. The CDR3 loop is CASGRQGPYEQYF. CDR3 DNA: TGCGCCAGCGGCCGACAGGGACCCTACGAGCAGTACTTC.

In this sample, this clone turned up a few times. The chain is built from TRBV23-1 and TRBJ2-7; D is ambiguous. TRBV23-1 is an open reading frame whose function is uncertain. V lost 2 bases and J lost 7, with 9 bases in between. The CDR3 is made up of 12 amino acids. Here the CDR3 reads CASSQDEAEQYF. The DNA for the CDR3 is TGCGCCAGCAGTCAAGATGAGGCGGAGCAGTACTTC.